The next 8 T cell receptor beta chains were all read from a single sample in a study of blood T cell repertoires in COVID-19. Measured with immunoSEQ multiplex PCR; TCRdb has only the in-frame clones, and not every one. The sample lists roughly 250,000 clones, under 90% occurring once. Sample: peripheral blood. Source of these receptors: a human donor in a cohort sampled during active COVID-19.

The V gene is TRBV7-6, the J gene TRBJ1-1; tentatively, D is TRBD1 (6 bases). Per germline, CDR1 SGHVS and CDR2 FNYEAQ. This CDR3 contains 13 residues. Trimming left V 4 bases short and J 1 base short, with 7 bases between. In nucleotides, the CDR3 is TGTGCCAGCAGCTCGGGACAGAACACTGAAGCTTTCTTT. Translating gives CASSSGQNTEAFF.

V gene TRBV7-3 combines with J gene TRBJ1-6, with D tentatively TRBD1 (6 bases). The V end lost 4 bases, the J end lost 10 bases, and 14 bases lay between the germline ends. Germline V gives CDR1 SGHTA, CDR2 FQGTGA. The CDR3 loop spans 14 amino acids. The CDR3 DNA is TGTGCCAGCAGCTCAGGGGTCAAGGGCTCACCCCTCCACTTT. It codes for CASSSGVKGSPLHF.

CDR3 loop: CASSQEMGRGLTQYF. The CDR3 nucleotides are TGTGCCAGCAGCCAAGAGATGGGGCGGGGTCTAACGCAGTATTTT. The chain employs TRBV14 and TRBJ2-3, with D perhaps TRBD2 (6 bases). V lost 0 bases to trimming and J lost 9 bases, with 16 bases between them. The CDR3 extends over 15 amino acids. CDR1 and CDR2 (germline): SGHDN, FVKESK.

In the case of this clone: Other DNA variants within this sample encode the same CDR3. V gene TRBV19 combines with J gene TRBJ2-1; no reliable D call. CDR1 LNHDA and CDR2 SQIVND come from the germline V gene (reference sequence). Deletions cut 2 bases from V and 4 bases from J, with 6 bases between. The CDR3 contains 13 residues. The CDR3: CASSISPYNEQFF. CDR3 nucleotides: TGTGCCAGTAGTATATCTCCGTACAATGAGCAGTTCTTC.

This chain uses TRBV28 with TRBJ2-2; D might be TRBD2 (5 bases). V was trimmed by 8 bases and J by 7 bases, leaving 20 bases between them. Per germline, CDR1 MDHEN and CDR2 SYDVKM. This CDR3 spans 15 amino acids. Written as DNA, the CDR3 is TGTGCCAGCTTACCCCCCCGGGGTAGTTACGGGGAGCTGTTTTTT. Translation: CASLPPRGSYGELFF.

The CDR3 region has the DNA TGTGCCAGCCGGACAGGGGGCGCGGCAGATGAAAAACTGTTTTTT. Encoded protein: CASRTGGAADEKLFF. The chain has TRBV6-5 and TRBJ1-4, with TRBD1 identical over 11 bases. CDR1 and CDR2 from the germline V gene are MNHEY and SVGAGI. The junction had 8 bases not matched to a gene; V was cut back by 8 bases and J by 6 bases. This CDR3 region has 15 residues.

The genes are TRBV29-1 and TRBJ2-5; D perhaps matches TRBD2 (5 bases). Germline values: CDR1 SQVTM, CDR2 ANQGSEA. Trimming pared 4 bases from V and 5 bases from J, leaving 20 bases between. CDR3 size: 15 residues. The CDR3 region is CSVATQARAGETQYF. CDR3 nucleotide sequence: TGCAGCGTTGCTACTCAGGCAAGGGCGGGTGAGACCCAGTACTTC.

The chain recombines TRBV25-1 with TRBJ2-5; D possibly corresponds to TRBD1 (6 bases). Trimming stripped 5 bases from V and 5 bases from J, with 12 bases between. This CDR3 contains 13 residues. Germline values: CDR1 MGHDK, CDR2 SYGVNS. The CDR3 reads CASSIWGRETQYF. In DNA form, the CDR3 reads TGTGCCAGCAGTATTTGGGGGCGCGAGACCCAGTACTTC.